The 26 T cell receptor beta chains given below trace back to one sample, sequenced in a study of cytomegalovirus exposure and HLA in healthy donors. PCR primers comprised 60 Vbeta and 13 Jbeta primers. Data came from immunoSEQ multiplex PCR; TCRdb stores just in-frame clones and leaves some out. The data hold over 130,000 clones, with around 70% observed a single time. The sequenced sample consisted of PBMCs. The source of these receptors is a woman in her 30s in good health and CMV-seronegative.

This clone appeared a few times. The genes are TRBV28 and TRBJ2-6; no definite D call. CDR3 length equals 16 residues. The germline gives CDR1 MDHEN, CDR2 SYDVKM. V was clipped by 3 bases and J by 0 bases, with 9 bases between them. In DNA, the CDR3 is TGTGCCAGCAGTTTTGGCAGGATCTCTGGGGCCAACGTCCTGACTTTC. It encodes CASSFGRISGANVLTF.

The chain has TRBV18 and TRBJ2-1, with 8 bases matching TRBD1. The CDR3 consists of 17 residues. Trimming cost V 3 bases and J 7 bases; bases outside gene matches: 14. The germline V gene has CDR1 KGHSH and CDR2 LQKENI. CDR3 sequence (DNA): TGTGCCAGCTCACCTCTACCCTCAGGGGGCCTCGGGAATGAGCAGTTCTTC. Translating it yields CASSPLPSGGLGNEQFF.

This clone was seen just once. The chain employs TRBV10-1 and TRBJ2-1; maybe TRBD2 (5 bases). Trimming left V 5 bases short and J 0 bases short, with 17 bases between. The length of the CDR3 is 17 residues. Germline values: CDR1 WNHNN, CDR2 SYGVQD (reference sequence). The chain's CDR3 is CASSPFPTGFSYNEQFF. The CDR3 coding sequence is TGCGCCAGCAGTCCCTTCCCAACGGGGTTCTCCTACAATGAGCAGTTCTTC.

V is TRBV18 and J is TRBJ2-5, with 13 bases matching TRBD2. The CDR3 spans 16 residues. Germline CDR1 KGHSH, CDR2 LQKENI. V dropped 4 bases and J dropped 11; count of bases not matched to a gene: 13. DNA for the CDR3: TGTGCCAGCTCACTAAGGCGACTAGCGGGAGGTATAGAGCAGTACTTC. Its protein product is CASSLRRLAGGIEQYF.

The rearrangement joins TRBV7-9 to TRBJ2-7, with TRBD2 matching over 10 bases. V lost 1 base, J lost 9 bases, and 9 bases stayed unmatched. The CDR3 length is 15 residues. Germline CDR1 and CDR2: SEHNR and FQNEAQ (reference sequence). The CDR3 is CASSLGASGREVQYF. The CDR3 nucleotides read TGTGCCAGCAGCTTAGGTGCTAGCGGGAGAGAAGTGCAGTACTTC. Full variable domain (remainder filled in from reference TRBV7-9 and TRBJ2-7): DTGVSQNPRHKITKRGQNVTFRCDPISEHNRLYWYRQTLGQGPEFLTYFQNEAQLEKSRLLSDRFSAERPKGSFSTLEIQRTEQGDSAMYLCASSLGASGREVQYFGPGTRLTVT.

J is TRBJ2-2 and V is TRBV6-5; 7 positions agree with TRBD1. CDR3 length: 12 residues. Germline V gives CDR1 MNHEY, CDR2 SVGAGI. V was pared by 10 bases and J by 4 bases, with 3 bases of the junction left unmatched. CDR3 nucleotides: TGTGCCACACGACAGGGCACCGGGGAGCTGTTTTTT. Translation gives CATRQGTGELFF.

This chain uses TRBV6-6 with TRBJ1-5, with D tentatively TRBD1 (6 bases). Germline loops: CDR1 MNHNY, CDR2 SVGAGI (reference sequence). This CDR3 region has 15 residues. V was shortened by 6 bases and J by 1 base, with 13 bases between the two germline ends. The DNA for the CDR3 is TGTGCCAGCAGCCAAACCGGACAGAGCAATCAGCCCCAGCATTTT. Its protein product is CASSQTGQSNQPQHF.

This clone was picked up one time. J is TRBJ2-5 and V is TRBV5-4; 8 positions agree with TRBD2. Losses at the gene ends were 4 bases for V and 5 bases for J; bases not matched to a gene: 10. CDR1 SGHNT and CDR2 YYREEE come from the germline V gene (reference sequence). The CDR3 sequence is 15 residues long. DNA of the CDR3: TGTGCCAGCAGCCTGGACGGGCGGGGGGAGGAGACCCAGTACTTC. This sequence encodes CASSLDGRGEETQYF.

This rearrangement joins TRBV19 to TRBJ1-2; D perhaps matches TRBD1 (6 bases). This CDR3 spans 11 amino acids. Germline V lookup: CDR1 LNHDA, CDR2 SQIVND (reference sequence). Trimming stripped 4 bases from V and 7 bases from J, with 7 bases between. The CDR3 DNA reads as TGTGCCAGTAGTACAGGGGTTGGCTACACCTTC. Translation gives CASSTGVGYTF.

This rearrangement joins TRBV19 to TRBJ1-5; unclear D gene. Trimming took 3 bases from V and 7 from J, leaving 10 bases between them. CDR1 is LNHDA and CDR2 is SQIVND in the germline V gene (reference sequence). CDR3 length: 13 residues. The CDR3 region has the DNA TGTGCCAGTAGTATCTCTCTAGAGCAGCCCCAGCATTTT. It specifies CASSISLEQPQHF.

The table lists this clone with a count of one. The rearrangement uses TRBV18 and TRBJ1-4, with D maybe TRBD1 (5 bases). The germline gives CDR1 KGHSH, CDR2 LQKENI. Trimming cost V 0 bases and J 2 bases, with 10 bases left between them. This CDR3 region has 16 residues. CDR3 in amino acids: CASSPPTVGTNEKLFF. CDR3 coding DNA: TGTGCCAGCTCACCACCGACAGTTGGCACTAATGAAAAACTGTTTTTT.

Points on this clone: At the DNA level, this CDR3 is encoded by other sequences in the same sample as well. For the CDR3, the DNA is TGTGCCAGCTCACCGGACTCGGGCGAGCAGTACTTC. Translating it yields CASSPDSGEQYF. The chain has TRBV18 and TRBJ2-7, with D tentatively TRBD2 (5 bases). V was cut by 3 bases and J by 6 bases, with 9 bases left in between. The germline CDR1 and CDR2 sequences are KGHSH and LQKENI. This CDR3 comprises 12 residues.

This rearrangement joins TRBV28 to TRBJ1-5, with D perhaps TRBD1 (5 bases). Deletions cut 2 bases from V and 1 base from J, with 6 bases between. The length of the CDR3 is 14 residues. Germline assignment: CDR1 MDHEN and CDR2 SYDVKM. CDR3: CASSLRQSNQPQHF. The CDR3 bases are TGTGCCAGCAGTTTACGACAGAGCAATCAGCCCCAGCATTTT.

The sample holds one count of this clone. This rearrangement joins TRBV30 to TRBJ2-1, with 8 bases fitting TRBD2. Germline trimming cut 3 bases from V and 6 bases from J; bases unmatched to any gene: 10. Germline lookup yields CDR1 GTSNPN and CDR2 SVGIG (reference sequence). The CDR3 consists of 15 residues. The CDR3 bases are TGTGCCTGGAGGAGCGGGGGAGGGTTTTTCAATGAGCAGTTCTTC. Translating it yields CAWRSGGGFFNEQFF.

The chain recombines TRBV9 with TRBJ2-3; 12 bases are a match to TRBD2. Germline CDR1 reads SGDLS; CDR2 reads YYNGEE. The CDR3 runs to 20 residues. Trimming removed 3 bases from V and 0 bases from J; junction bases left unmatched: 14. The CDR3 loop is CASSAPSTSGGTSSTDTQYF. In DNA, the CDR3 is TGTGCCAGCAGCGCCCCATCGACTAGCGGGGGAACTTCTAGCACAGATACGCAGTATTTT.

In its sample, this clone was seen a few times. J is TRBJ2-5 and V is TRBV5-5; D is perhaps TRBD1 (6 bases). The germline V and J ends were trimmed by 0 bases and 5 bases, with 14 bases remaining between them. This CDR3 has 15 residues. Germline assignment: CDR1 SGHKS and CDR2 YYEKEE (reference sequence). CDR3 protein: CASSLAQGIEETQYF. The CDR3 nucleotides read TGTGCCAGCAGCTTGGCACAGGGAATTGAGGAGACCCAGTACTTC.

The chain couples TRBV7-8 to TRBJ2-7; D is perhaps TRBD1 (6 bases). The V gene's germline CDR1 is SGHVS and CDR2 FQNEAQ. The CDR3 sequence is 13 residues long. Trimming took off 4 bases at V and 11 bases at J, with 18 bases between the two ends. Here the CDR3 reads CASSSTGTHPKYV. Here the CDR3 DNA reads TGTGCCAGCAGCTCGACAGGCACCCACCCAAAGTACGTC.

The V call is TRBV5-1, the J call TRBJ2-3; TRBD2 matches 12 bases. Per germline, CDR1 SGHRS and CDR2 YFSETQ. This CDR3 region has 17 residues. The junction had 8 bases not matched to a gene; V was cut back by 0 bases and J by 6 bases. DNA of the CDR3: TGCGCCAGCAGCTTGGCCCTAGCGGGAGGGACTTTGGATACGCAGTATTTT. This translates into CASSLALAGGTLDTQYF.

The genes are TRBV10-2 and TRBJ1-5, with D unresolved. V lost 2 bases and J 7 bases, leaving 6 bases between the germline ends. Germline CDR1 WSHSY, CDR2 SAAADI. The CDR3 length is 12 residues. This chain's CDR3 is CASSERRQPQHF. The CDR3, as DNA: TGCGCCAGCAGTGAGAGGAGACAGCCCCAGCATTTT.

The chain couples TRBV7-2 to TRBJ1-2; 7 bases match TRBD1. The germline gives CDR1 SGHTA, CDR2 FQGNSA. The length of the CDR3 is 13 residues. The trim removed 3 bases at V and 6 bases at J, leaving 4 bases unmatched. DNA for the CDR3: TGTGCCAGCAGCTTGGACAGGAGGAATGGCTACACCTTC. It specifies CASSLDRRNGYTF.

This clone was detected a few times. The chain combines TRBV6-5 with TRBJ2-7; 7 bases map to TRBD1. This CDR3 comprises 13 residues. Germline loops: CDR1 MNHEY, CDR2 SVGAGI. V lost 7 bases, J lost 1 base, and 4 bases stayed unmatched. CDR3 loop: CASKRGPSYEQYV. CDR3 nucleotides: TGTGCCAGCAAGAGGGGGCCATCCTACGAGCAGTACGTC.

The chain employs TRBV7-9 and TRBJ2-1; 8 bases fit TRBD2. CDR1 SEHNR and CDR2 FQNEAQ come from the germline V gene (reference sequence). V dropped 5 bases and J dropped 7; count of bases not matched to a gene: 7. CDR3 size: 14 residues. DNA of the CDR3: TGTGCCAGCAGCACCCAGCGGGGGAGGAATGAGCAGTTCTTC. Amino acid sequence: CASSTQRGRNEQFF.

The rearrangement uses TRBV5-1 and TRBJ2-2, with D maybe TRBD1 (6 bases). This CDR3 contains 15 residues. CDR1 SGHRS and CDR2 YFSETQ come from the germline V gene. Trimming stripped 4 bases from V and 3 bases from J, with 13 bases between. DNA of the CDR3: TGCGCCAGCAGCGTCGCAGGGGCTGACACCGGGGAGCTGTTTTTT. This gives the protein CASSVAGADTGELFF.

The chain recombines TRBV2 with TRBJ2-7, with 8 nucleotides matching TRBD1. The CDR3 contains 14 residues. Germline values: CDR1 SNHLY, CDR2 FYNNEI. The junction had 10 bases not matched to a gene; V was cut back by 7 bases and J by 5 bases. The CDR3 here is CASIFGTGGNEQYF. The CDR3 bases are TGTGCCAGCATTTTTGGGACAGGCGGCAACGAGCAGTACTTC.

This CDR3 is CASSFRGAGGSEQYF. CDR3 in DNA: TGTGCCAGCAGCTTTCGAGGGGCGGGAGGGTCTGAGCAGTACTTC. This chain uses TRBV7-2 with TRBJ2-7, with 9 positions matching TRBD2. The germline CDR1 and CDR2 sequences are SGHTA and FQGNSA. This CDR3 is 15 amino acids long. The trim removed 3 bases at V and 7 bases at J, leaving 10 bases unmatched.

In its sample, this clone was seen a few times. The genes are TRBV6-5 and TRBJ2-7; D possibly corresponds to TRBD2 (5 bases). The CDR3 consists of 15 residues. With 5 bases removed from V and 3 bases from J, the gap between germline ends came to 17 bases. Germline lookup yields CDR1 MNHEY and CDR2 SVGAGI. CDR3 sequence reads: CASSRTPDGLYEQYV. CDR3 bases: TGTGCCAGCAGTCGGACCCCGGACGGACTCTACGAGCAGTACGTC.